This T cell receptor (beta chain) came from a study of CD8 T cells in ankylosing spondylitis. Study results and limitations: A TCR beta motif of eight highly homologous variants appeared characteristic of ankylosing spondylitis blood. The clones that were linked to disease were reported to be significantly enriched in matched synovial fluid samples from ankylosing spondylitis patients.

In its sample, this clonotype was seen many times. Its matching antigen is unknown. From germline, CDR1 is SEHNR and CDR2 FQNEAQ (reference sequence). The CDR3 is 13 residues long. The V gene lost 7 bases and the J gene lost 7 bases, with 16 bases spanning the gap. Quantitative 5'-RACE with molecular barcodes produced the TCR beta libraries. MiXCR, applied by TCRdb to the 5' RACE reads, yields one record per CDR3 protein. Seen here are 500,000 or so distinct CDR3 sequences, roughly 5.2% observed once, and the top ten hold around 3.4%. Source material: blood, either unsorted or a sorted T cell fraction (not recorded which). This sequence joins TRBV7-9 and TRBJ1-2; D may be TRBD1 (5 bases). The sequence was collected from a male donor with ankylosing spondylitis. The CDR3 loop is CASNTGLGGGYTF. DNA of the CDR3: TGTGCCAGCAATACGGGACTTGGCGGTGGCTACACCTTC.